This TCR beta chain was retrieved from a study of cytomegalovirus exposure and HLA in healthy donors. Regarding this clone: The antigen remains unidentified.

Germline lookup yields CDR1 MNHNS and CDR2 SASEGT. Trimming removed 1 base at V and 5 bases at J, with 19 bases between. The CDR3 runs to 17 residues. PCR involved 60 Vbeta and 13 Jbeta primers. Assay used: immunoSEQ multiplex PCR; TCRdb lists only in-frame clones, some missing. The repertoire holds 120,000 or so clones, over 75% seen once, with around 3.9% in the top ten. Findings and caveats of the study: Productive status was seen about 90% or about 30% of the time for most TCR beta V segments in an earlier analysis. Most TCR sequences were seen very rarely across donors, but some public TCRs occurred in many. With DRB1 most and HLA-C fewest, TCR association rates differed between HLA loci in a later analysis. The authors later linked a missense DCLRE1C variant to TCR beta V- and J-gene trimming.

This TCR was recovered from a human donor in good health. The specimen was PBMCs. V gene TRBV6-1 combines with J gene TRBJ2-3; possible D gene TRBD2, 7 bases. CDR3 in amino acids: CASSEVSLGGPGDTQYF. CDR3 sequence (DNA): TGTGCCAGCAGTGAAGTGAGTCTCGGGGGGCCGGGAGATACGCAGTATTTT.